Sequencing of this T cell receptor (beta chain) was carried out in a study of blood T cell repertoires in COVID-19. The wider study: Samples came from the United States, Italy and Spain, spanning acute and convalescent COVID-19. The cDNA or gDNA used as material had been derived from T cells, B-cell-depleted T cells, or PBMCs.

This CDR3 spans 15 amino acids. Germline V lookup: CDR1 KGHDR, CDR2 SFDVKD. V lost 4 bases to trimming and J lost 6 bases; unmatched junction nucleotides: 7. Generated by immunoSEQ multiplex PCR, the TCRdb table keeps only in-frame clones and is missing some. The sample holds fewer than 200,000 clones, approximately 90% seen once. The specimen sequenced was peripheral blood. V gene TRBV24-1 combines with J gene TRBJ1-2, with TRBD1 identical over 10 bases. This TCR was recovered from a man between 60 and 75 years old with acute or convalescent COVID-19. CDR3 amino acids: CATSDPGTGEDGYTF. As DNA, the CDR3 is TGTGCCACCAGTGACCCCGGGACAGGGGAAGATGGCTACACCTTC.